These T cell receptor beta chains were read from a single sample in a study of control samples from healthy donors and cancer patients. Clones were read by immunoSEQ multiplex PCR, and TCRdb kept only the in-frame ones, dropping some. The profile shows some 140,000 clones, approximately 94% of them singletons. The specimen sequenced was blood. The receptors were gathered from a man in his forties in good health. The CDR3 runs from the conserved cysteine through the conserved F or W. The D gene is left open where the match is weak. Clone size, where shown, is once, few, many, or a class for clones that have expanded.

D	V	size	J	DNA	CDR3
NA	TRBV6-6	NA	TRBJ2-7	TGTGCCGCAGGACCCTTCTACGAGCAGTACTTC	CAAGPFYEQYF
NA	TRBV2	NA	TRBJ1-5	TGTGCCAGCAGTGATACCGGAAGCAATCAGCCCCAGCATTTT	CASSDTGSNQPQHF
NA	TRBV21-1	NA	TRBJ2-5	TGTGCCAGCAGCAGGGCGGGGGGGCAAGAGACCCAGTACTTC	CASSRAGGQETQYF
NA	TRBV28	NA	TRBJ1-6	TGTGCCAGCAGTTCCCCAGGGAGTAATTCACCCCTCCACTTT	CASSSPGSNSPLHF
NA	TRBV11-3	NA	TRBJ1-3	TGTGCCAGCCAGCTTAGAAGGGCTGGAAACACCATATATTTT	CASQLRRAGNTIYF
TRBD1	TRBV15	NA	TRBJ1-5	TGTGCCACCAGCAGTACAGGGGGTAGTCAGCCCCAGCATTTT	CATSSTGGSQPQHF
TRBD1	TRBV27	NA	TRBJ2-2	TGTGCCAGCAGTTTGGGGACAGGGCTCGGCGGGGAGCTGTTTTTT	CASSLGTGLGGELFF
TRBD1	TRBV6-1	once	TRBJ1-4	TGTGCCAGCAGTGAAACTAGGGGGCGTGAAAAACTGTTTTTT	CASSETRGREKLFF
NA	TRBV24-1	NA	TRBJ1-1	TGTGCCACCAGTGATTTGGGGGCGGGTGAAGCTTTCTTT	CATSDLGAGEAFF
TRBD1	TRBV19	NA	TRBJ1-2	TGTGCCAGTAGTATAATCCCAGGGGGCTATGGCTACACCTTC	CASSIIPGGYGYTF
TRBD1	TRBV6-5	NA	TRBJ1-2	TGTGCCAGCAGTTATTCGGACAGGGGCCTTTCCTATGGCTACACCTTC	CASSYSDRGLSYGYTF
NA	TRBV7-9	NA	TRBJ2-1	TGTGCCAGCGTCGCAGGCAATGAGCAGTTCTTC	CASVAGNEQFF
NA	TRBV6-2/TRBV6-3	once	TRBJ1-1	TGTGCCAGCCGCCGCCAGGGCAATGAAGCTTTCTTT	CASRRQGNEAFF
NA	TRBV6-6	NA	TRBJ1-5	TGTGCCAGCAGTTCTGGGACCGGTCAGCCCCAGCATTTT	CASSSGTGQPQHF
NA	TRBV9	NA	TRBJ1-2	TGTGCCAGCAGCGTAGAAGAGGGGAACTATGGCTACACCTTC	CASSVEEGNYGYTF
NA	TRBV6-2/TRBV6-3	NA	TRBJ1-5	TGTGCCAGCAGTTATGATATTCAGCCCCAGCATTTT	CASSYDIQPQHF
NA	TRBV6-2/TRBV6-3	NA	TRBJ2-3	TGTGCCAGCAGTACCCACAGGGCGCGGAACACAGATACGCAGTATTTT	CASSTHRARNTDTQYF
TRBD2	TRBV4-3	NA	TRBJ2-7	TGCGCCAGCAGCCAAGGGGGGGGACTAGTCGACGAGCAGTACTTC	CASSQGGGLVDEQYF
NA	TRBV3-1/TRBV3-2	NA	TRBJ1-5	TGTGCCAGCAGCAACTCCGGGACACGCCATCAGCCCCAGCATTTT	CASSNSGTRHQPQHF
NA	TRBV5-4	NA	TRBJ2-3	TGTGCCAGCAGCTTACGAGCGGCGGGACGGACAGATACGCAGTATTTT	CASSLRAAGRTDTQYF
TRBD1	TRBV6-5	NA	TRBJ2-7	TGTGCCAGCCACAGGGGTTACGAGCAGTACTTC	CASHRGYEQYF
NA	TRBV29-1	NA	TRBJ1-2	TGCAGCGTGGAAAACAGGGATAGGGGTGGCTACACCTTC	CSVENRDRGGYTF
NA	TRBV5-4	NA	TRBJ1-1	TGTGCCAGCAGCTCCGCCAGGGGAAGGCTGAACACTGAAGCTTTCTTT	CASSSARGRLNTEAFF
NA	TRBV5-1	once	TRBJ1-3	TGCGCCAGCAGCTTGGGGACTGGAAACACCATATATTTT	CASSLGTGNTIYF
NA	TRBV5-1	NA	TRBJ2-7	TGCGCCAGCAGCTTCAACGGGTACGAGCAGTACTTC	CASSFNGYEQYF
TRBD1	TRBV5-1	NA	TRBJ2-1	TGCGCCAGCAACGACGGGACAGCCTACAATGAGCAGTTCTTC	CASNDGTAYNEQFF
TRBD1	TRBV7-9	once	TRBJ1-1	TGTGCCAGCAGCCCGCTGACAGGGGTGGGCACTGAAGCTTTCTTT	CASSPLTGVGTEAFF
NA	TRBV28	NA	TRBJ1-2	TGTGCCAGCAGTTTTGGGCATAACTATGGCTACACCTTC	CASSFGHNYGYTF
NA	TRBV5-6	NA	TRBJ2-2	TGTGCCAGCAGCTCGATGGGGGGCTACACCGGGGAGCTGTTTTTT	CASSSMGGYTGELFF
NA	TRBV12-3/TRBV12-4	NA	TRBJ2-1	TGTGCCAGCAGTGGGGGCTGGGAGCAGTTCTTC	CASSGGWEQFF
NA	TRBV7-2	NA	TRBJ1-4	TGTGCCAGCAGCTTATTGTCCGGCAGACCGAATGAAAAACTGTTTTTT	CASSLLSGRPNEKLFF
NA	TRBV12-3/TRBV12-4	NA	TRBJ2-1	TGTGCCAGCAGAGGGACAGAGCAGTTCTTC	CASRGTEQFF
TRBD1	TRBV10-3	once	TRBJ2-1	TGTGCCATCAGCACCGGGACAGGGGAGGTCCGCTACCGGGGTTACAATGAGCAGTTCTTC	CAISTGTGEVRYRGYNEQFF
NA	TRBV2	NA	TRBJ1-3	TGTGCCAGCAGTGTCCAGGACTCTGGAAACACCATATATTTT	CASSVQDSGNTIYF
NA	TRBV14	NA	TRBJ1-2	TGTGCCAGCAGCCAAGCGAGGACGGCCACCTATGGCTACACCTTC	CASSQARTATYGYTF
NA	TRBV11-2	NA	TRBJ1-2	TGTGCCAGCAGCTTAGCCACTGCGGGCGGGGCGACGGGCTACACCTTC	CASSLATAGGATGYTF
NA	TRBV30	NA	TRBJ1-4	TGTGCCTGGGGGGACCCCCTTGCAACTAATGAAAAACTGTTTTTT	CAWGDPLATNEKLFF
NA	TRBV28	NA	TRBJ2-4	TGTGCCAGCAGTTATCCCGGGGGAGCCAAAAACATTCAGTACTTC	CASSYPGGAKNIQYF
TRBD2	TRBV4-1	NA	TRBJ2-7	TGCGCCAGCAGCCAAGCGGGGCTGGGCAGGAGTGGAGGGGAGGGTTACGAGCAGTACTTC	CASSQAGLGRSGGEGYEQYF
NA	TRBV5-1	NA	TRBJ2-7	TGCGCCAGCAGCTTACAGGAGGGGGCGAGCTCCTACGAGCAGTACTTC	CASSLQEGASSYEQYF
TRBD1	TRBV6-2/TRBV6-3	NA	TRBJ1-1	TGTGCCAGCAGTTTCCTACAGGGGGCGAACACTGAAGCTTTCTTT	CASSFLQGANTEAFF
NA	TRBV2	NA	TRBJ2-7	TGTGCCAGCAGGGAATACCCACAGAGCTCCTACGAGCAGTACTTC	CASREYPQSSYEQYF
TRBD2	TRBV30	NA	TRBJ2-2	TGTGCCTGGCAAAGAGCGGGGGCGAACACCGGGGAGCTGTTTTTT	CAWQRAGANTGELFF
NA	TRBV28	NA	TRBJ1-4	TGTGCCAGCAGTTTATTGTCAGGCAATAATGAAAAACTGTTTTTT	CASSLLSGNNEKLFF
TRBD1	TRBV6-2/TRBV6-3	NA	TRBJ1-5	TGTGCCAGCAGTGGGACGGGACAGGGAACTCAGCCCCAGCATTTT	CASSGTGQGTQPQHF
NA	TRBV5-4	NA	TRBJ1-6	TGTGCCAGCAGCTTGCAAGGGTGGGGTTCACCCCTCCACTTT	CASSLQGWGSPLHF
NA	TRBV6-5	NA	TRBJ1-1	TGTGCCAGCAGTTGGGGGCAGGACACTGAAGCTTTCTTT	CASSWGQDTEAFF
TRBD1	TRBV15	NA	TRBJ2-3	TGTGCCACCAGCAGAGATCCGGGACAGGGGGTTAGTTGGAGCACAGATACGCAGTATTTT	CATSRDPGQGVSWSTDTQYF